The 25 T cell receptor beta chains below come from one sample, sequenced in a study of cytomegalovirus exposure and HLA in healthy donors. Vbeta (60) and Jbeta (13) primers were used in the PCR. Profiled with immunoSEQ multiplex PCR; TCRdb holds only in-frame clones, not every one. Of 180,000 or so clones listed, roughly 80% were seen once; the top ten hold about 8%. The sample was PBMCs. The receptors come from a woman aged 40-49 years in good health and CMV-seropositive.

V gene TRBV9 combines with J gene TRBJ2-1, with TRBD2 identical over 8 bases. The CDR3 consists of 16 residues. After removal of 0 bases from V and 8 bases from J, the junction contained 10 bases not matched to a gene. Per the germline V gene, CDR1 is SGDLS and CDR2 is YYNGEE. DNA of the CDR3: TGTGCCAGCAGCGTAGTCATTGCGTCGGGAGGGGATGAGCAGTTCTTC. As protein: CASSVVIASGGDEQFF.

The rearrangement joins TRBV2 to TRBJ2-1, with TRBD1 identical over 10 bases. V dropped 8 bases and J dropped 9; count of bases not matched to a gene: 7. The CDR3 has 13 residues. Germline CDR1 SNHLY, CDR2 FYNNEI. In DNA, the CDR3 is TGTGCCAGCGAGGACAGGGGGTTTGGTGAGCAGTTCTTC. Protein: CASEDRGFGEQFF.

The V call is TRBV15, the J call TRBJ1-5, with D maybe TRBD1 (6 bases). The CDR3 runs 16 residues. Germline V gene data show CDR1 as LNHNV and CDR2 as YYDKDF (reference sequence). Trimming took 0 bases from V and 8 from J, leaving 17 bases between them. CDR3 residues: CATSREEEAGAKPQHF. In DNA, the CDR3 is TGTGCCACCAGCAGAGAAGAGGAAGCAGGGGCAAAGCCCCAGCATTTT.

The chain has TRBV7-8 and TRBJ1-1, with D possibly TRBD1 on 6 matching bases. V dropped 5 bases and J dropped 1 base, with 17 bases sitting between them. This CDR3 has 16 residues. Germline V lookup: CDR1 SGHVS, CDR2 FQNEAQ. In nucleotides, the CDR3 is TGTGCCAGCAGCCGAATCCTGACAGGCCCGAACACTGAAGCTTTCTTT. This gives the protein CASSRILTGPNTEAFF.

This clone was observed a handful of times. The chain joins TRBV2 to TRBJ1-2; 9 nucleotides match TRBD1. V lost 5 bases, J lost 7 bases, and 8 bases stayed unmatched. CDR3 length: 14 residues. Germline CDR1 SNHLY, CDR2 FYNNEI. In nucleotides, the CDR3 is TGTGCCAGCAGTACACAGGGGGCGATCTCTGGCTACACCTTC. As protein: CASSTQGAISGYTF.

V usage is TRBV27 and J usage is TRBJ2-1, with 7 bases matching TRBD1. V shed 5 bases, J shed 8 bases, and the junction held 6 bases outside the gene matches. The CDR3 loop spans 13 amino acids. CDR1 MNHEY and CDR2 SMNVEV come from the germline V gene (reference sequence). As DNA, the CDR3 is TGTGCCAGCAGTATACTAGGGGGCGATGAGCAGTTCTTC. Encoded protein: CASSILGGDEQFF.

The chain carries TRBV4-2 and TRBJ2-2; 12 nucleotides match TRBD1. Trimming at V came to 5 bases and at J to 5 bases, leaving 6 bases not matched to a gene. The germline CDR1 and CDR2 sequences are LGHNA and YNFKEQ. The CDR3 covers 16 residues. DNA of the CDR3: TGTGCCAGCAGCGGGGGACAGGGGGCAGGGACCGGGGAGCTGTTTTTT. Protein: CASSGGQGAGTGELFF.

This rearrangement joins TRBV6-6 to TRBJ2-7, with D maybe TRBD1 (6 bases). This CDR3 has 15 residues. Trimming pared 7 bases from V and 0 bases from J, leaving 16 bases between. From germline, CDR1 is MNHNY and CDR2 SVGAGI (reference sequence). The CDR3 region is CASINRDTGSYEQYF. The CDR3 DNA follows: TGTGCCAGCATCAACCGGGACACCGGCTCCTACGAGCAGTACTTC.

CDR3 loop: CASSLTSGSSYEQYF. DNA for the CDR3: TGTGCCAGCAGTTTGACTAGCGGGAGCTCCTACGAGCAGTACTTC. The genes are TRBV6-1 and TRBJ2-7; 12 bases map to TRBD2. The junction had 2 bases not matched to a gene; V was cut back by 5 bases and J by 0 bases. Germline CDR1 is MNHNS and CDR2 is SASEGT. This CDR3 comprises 15 residues.

As concerns this clone: Its ends do not fully match the called genes, so a read error is possible. This chain links TRBV7-7 with TRBJ2-1, with 9 bases fitting TRBD2. Germline V gene data show CDR1 as SSHAT and CDR2 as FNYEAQ (reference sequence). The CDR3 is 14 residues long. CDR3 in amino acids: CASSPVRTSVEQFF. CDR3 DNA sequence: TGTGCTAGCAGCCCCGTCCGGACTAGCGTTGAGCAGTTCTTC. The variable domain in full, completed from reference TRBV7-7 and TRBJ2-1, reads GAGVSQSPRYKVTKRGQDVTLRCDPISSHATLYWYQQALGQGPEFLTYFNYEAQPDKSGLPSDRFSAERPEGSISTLTIQRTEQRDSAMYRCASSPVRTSVEQFFGPGTRLTVL.

The chain has TRBV7-3 and TRBJ2-3; TRBD2 might be the D (5 bases). Germline V lookup: CDR1 SGHTA, CDR2 FQGTGA. Between the trimmed V and J ends, which lost 0 bases and 0 bases, there was a span of 7 bases. This CDR3 has 15 amino acids. The CDR3 coding sequence is TGTGCCAGCAGCTTAACTAGCGTTAGCACAGATACGCAGTATTTT. It is translated as CASSLTSVSTDTQYF.

V gene TRBV18 combines with J gene TRBJ1-2, with D possibly TRBD1 on 5 matching bases. The V and J ends lost 0 bases and 4 bases respectively, with 9 bases between them. Germline CDR1 is KGHSH and CDR2 is LQKENI. The CDR3 covers 14 residues. CDR3 region: CASSPPTESYGYTF. In nucleotides, the CDR3 is TGTGCCAGCTCACCACCGACAGAAAGCTATGGCTACACCTTC.

The V call is TRBV6-1, the J call TRBJ1-1; D is perhaps TRBD1 (6 bases). The CDR3 consists of 13 residues. Deletions cut 5 bases from V and 4 bases from J, with 11 bases between. Germline values: CDR1 MNHNS, CDR2 SASEGT. The CDR3 protein is CASSRTVSTEAFF. In DNA form, the CDR3 reads TGTGCCAGCAGTCGGACAGTAAGCACTGAAGCTTTCTTT.

The chain is built from TRBV7-2 and TRBJ2-1, with D possibly TRBD1 on 6 matching bases. Trimming left V 8 bases short and J 2 bases short, with 16 bases between. The CDR3 length is 15 residues. Germline-derived CDR1 and CDR2 are SGHTA and FQGNSA. CDR3 region: CASDAGERAYNEQFF. The CDR3 DNA reads as TGTGCCAGCGACGCAGGGGAGAGGGCCTACAATGAGCAGTTCTTC. The variable domain in full, completed from reference TRBV7-2 and TRBJ2-1, reads GAGVSQSPSNKVTEKGKDVELRCDPISGHTALYWYRQSLGQGLEFLIYFQGNSAPDKSGLPSDRFSAERTGGSVSTLTIQRTQQEDSAVYLCASDAGERAYNEQFFGPGTRLTVL.

The chain joins TRBV7-8 to TRBJ2-7; D is ambiguous. Trimming cost V 5 bases and J 2 bases, with 4 bases left between them. Germline loops: CDR1 SGHVS, CDR2 FQNEAQ. There are 11 residues in the CDR3. CDR3 region: CASSPAYEQYF. CDR3 DNA sequence: TGTGCCAGCAGCCCTGCCTACGAGCAGTACTTC.

The chain is built from TRBV28 and TRBJ2-7, with D uncertain. The CDR3 sequence is 15 residues long. The germline V gene encodes CDR1 MDHEN and CDR2 SYDVKM. V was clipped by 1 base and J by 1 base, with 11 bases between them. Written as DNA, the CDR3 is TGTGCCAGCAGTTTATATCGTCTTAATTCCTACGAGCAGTACTTC. The encoded protein is CASSLYRLNSYEQYF. Full variable domain (rest looked up from reference TRBV28 and TRBJ2-7): DVKVTQSSRYLVKRTGEKVFLECVQDMDHENMFWYRQDPGLGLRLIYFSYDVKMKEKGDIPEGYSVSREKKERFSLILESASTNQTSMYLCASSLYRLNSYEQYFGPGTRLTVT.

This clone was counted between two and nine times. Other DNA sequences of this sample code for an identical CDR3. V is TRBV5-8 and J is TRBJ2-1; TRBD2 matches 10 bases. The CDR3 has 15 amino acids. V lost 0 bases, J lost 3 bases, and 0 bases stayed unmatched. The germline V gene encodes CDR1 SGHTS and CDR2 YDEGEE. The CDR3 region has the DNA TGTGCCAGCAGCTTGGCTAGCGGGAGCTACAATGAGCAGTTCTTC. Translated: CASSLASGSYNEQFF. Drawing the rest from reference TRBV5-8 and TRBJ2-1, the complete variable domain is EAGVTQSPTHLIKTRGQQATLRCSPISGHTSVYWYQQALGLGLQFLLWYDEGEERNRGNFPPRFSGRQFPNYSSELNVNALELEDSALYLCASSLASGSYNEQFFGPGTRLTVL.

This clone occurred a few times. The chain combines TRBV6-5 with TRBJ1-5, with 10 bases identical to TRBD1. With 6 bases clipped from V and 3 bases from J, the junction kept 5 bases outside the gene matches. This CDR3 has 15 residues. Germline V gene data show CDR1 as MNHEY and CDR2 as SVGAGI. CDR3 sequence reads: CASRRDRGTNQPQHF. CDR3 coding DNA: TGTGCCAGCAGGAGGGACAGGGGCACCAATCAGCCCCAGCATTTT.

V is TRBV2 and J is TRBJ1-1; D is unclear. The ends were cut back, 8 bases at V and 2 bases at J, with 18 bases in the middle. CDR1 and CDR2 (germline): SNHLY, FYNNEI. This CDR3 contains 15 residues. The CDR3 protein is CASSPRGQENTEAFF. CDR3 DNA: TGTGCCAGCTCCCCTCGTGGGCAGGAAAACACTGAAGCTTTCTTT.

The rearrangement uses TRBV2 and TRBJ1-5, with 7 bases identical to TRBD1. Germline CDR1 SNHLY, CDR2 FYNNEI. V trimming: 1 base; J trimming: 6 bases; junction bases outside the gene matches: 6. The CDR3 covers 15 residues. The CDR3 loop reads CASSEEGARIQPQHF. The CDR3 nucleotides are TGTGCCAGCAGTGAAGAGGGGGCGAGGATTCAGCCCCAGCATTTT.

This chain connects TRBV6-4 to TRBJ2-2, with D perhaps TRBD1 (5 bases). V shed 3 bases and J shed 6 bases, with 14 bases lying between them. The CDR3 runs to 15 residues. The germline V gene has CDR1 MRHNA and CDR2 SNTAGT. This CDR3 is CASSDETERPGELFF. Here the CDR3 DNA reads TGTGCCAGCAGTGATGAGACAGAACGCCCCGGGGAGCTGTTTTTT.

In DNA form, the CDR3 reads TGTGCCAGCAGCCTGGGGACTGCTGTTGACGAGCAGTACTTC. Its protein is CASSLGTAVDEQYF. This chain joins TRBV28 and TRBJ2-7; a weak D match, TRBD2 (6 bases). The germline V gene has CDR1 MDHEN and CDR2 SYDVKM. Trimming shortened V by 6 bases and J by 5 bases, and 17 bases separated the two germline ends. This CDR3 region has 14 residues.

The V gene is TRBV27, the J gene TRBJ2-5; D is undetermined. The V gene lost 1 base and the J gene lost 7 bases, with 10 bases spanning the gap. The germline CDR1 and CDR2 sequences are MNHEY and SMNVEV (reference sequence). The CDR3 spans 13 residues. The CDR3: CASSLFASGTQYF. The CDR3 DNA is TGTGCCAGCAGTTTATTTGCGTCCGGGACCCAGTACTTC.

The chain recombines TRBV7-2 with TRBJ2-6; 8 bases fit TRBD2. Per the germline V gene, CDR1 is SGHTA and CDR2 is FQGNSA. The CDR3 is 19 residues long. V lost 5 bases to trimming and J lost 2 bases; unmatched junction nucleotides: 14. This chain's CDR3 is CASSLAGGAGRAGANVLTF. DNA of the CDR3: TGTGCCAGCAGCCTGGCGGGGGGCGCTGGTAGAGCTGGGGCCAACGTCCTGACTTTC.

The chain combines TRBV28 with TRBJ2-4, with 8 nucleotides matching TRBD1. CDR1 MDHEN and CDR2 SYDVKM come from the germline V gene. This CDR3 has 15 amino acids. J was trimmed by 6 bases and V by 4 bases; bases with no gene match: 8. The CDR3 coding sequence is TGTGCCAGCAGTTCCGCTGGGACAGGAGGAAACATTCAGTACTTC. It codes for CASSSAGTGGNIQYF.